This T cell receptor (beta chain) derives from a study of T cell responses to AZD1222 COVID-19 vaccine. Findings of the study overall: Repertoires in all cases were sampled only once the peak T cell response had passed. Donors were largely white British and mainly female; clonal diversity was possibly underestimated.

The CDR3 extends over 16 amino acids. Germline lookup yields CDR1 SGHVS and CDR2 FNYEAQ. Losses at the gene ends were 2 bases for V and 5 bases for J; bases not matched to a gene: 7. Worth noting for this clone: Its antigen is undetermined.

TCRdb's copy holds only in-frame clones and misses some; the assay was immunoSEQ multiplex PCR. The table shows some 150,000 clones, with roughly 91% occurring only once. The sequencing used peripheral blood, collected on day 0 of AZD1222 vaccination. The rearrangement uses TRBV7-6 and TRBJ1-1, with 11 bases aligning to TRBD1. This sequence originates from an adult in good health. The CDR3 loop reads CASSLFGQGARTEAFF. The CDR3 nucleotides read TGTGCCAGCAGCTTATTCGGACAGGGGGCGCGGACTGAAGCTTTCTTT.